One and the same sample provided the 21 T cell receptor beta chains below, sequenced in a study of read filtering for tumor transcriptome and immune sequencing. From about 0.4 ug of RNA, a library with molecular barcoded alpha/delta and beta/gamma adaptors was made. TCRdb ran MiXCR on the reads and lists one entry per CDR3 protein. The repertoire includes about 130,000 distinct CDR3 sequences, roughly 13% of them detected once, and around 8.2% sits in the top ten. The sample comprised a population of CD138-negative cells sorted from bone marrow. The receptors originated from a donor aged 40 or over with multiple myeloma.

In this sample, this clonotype turned up many times. The chain recombines TRBV6-6 with TRBJ1-1; no clear D gene. The length of the CDR3 is 11 residues. V lost 4 bases, J lost 5 bases, and 5 bases lay in between. The germline V gene has CDR1 MNHNY and CDR2 SVGAGI (reference sequence). In nucleotides, the CDR3 is TGTGCCAGCAGTTTTCCGACTGAAGCTTTCTTT. It yields the protein CASSFPTEAFF.

This clonotype appeared many times. The chain couples TRBV14 to TRBJ2-5; the D is unclear. From germline, CDR1 is SGHDN and CDR2 FVKESK. This CDR3 is 12 amino acids long. The V gene lost 3 bases and the J gene lost 5 bases, with 7 bases spanning the gap. The CDR3 sequence: CASSHPWETQYF. DNA for the CDR3: TGTGCCAGCAGCCACCCTTGGGAGACCCAGTACTTC.

In this sample, this clonotype turned up many times. The chain carries TRBV5-6 and TRBJ2-4; D gene uncertain. The CDR3 has 14 residues. The germline CDR1 and CDR2 sequences are SGHDT and YYEEEE. Trimming shortened V by 7 bases and J by 1 base, and 12 bases separated the two germline ends. The CDR3 sequence: CASGPRRAKNIQYF. The CDR3 DNA reads TGTGCCAGCGGCCCCCGGCGGGCCAAAAACATTCAGTACTTC. The full variable domain, in which reference TRBV5-6 and TRBJ2-4 provide the parts outside the CDR3, is DAGVTQSPTHLIKTRGQQVTLRCSPKSGHDTVSWYQQALGQGPQFIFQYYEEEERQRGNFPDRFSGHQFPNYSSELNVNALLLGDSALYLCASGPRRAKNIQYFGAGTRLSVL.

This clonotype was seen a handful of times. The chain combines TRBV5-4 with TRBJ2-7; 9 bases agree with TRBD1. CDR1 and CDR2 (germline): SGHNT, YYREEE (reference sequence). The CDR3 has 13 residues. Trimming took 4 bases from V and 4 from J; bases not matched to a gene: 3. CDR3 DNA sequence: TGTGCCAGCAGCACTGGACAGGGGTACGAGCAGTACTTC. As protein: CASSTGQGYEQYF.

This clonotype has at least ten counts. The V and J genes are TRBV6-4 and TRBJ1-6; possible D gene TRBD1, 6 bases. The CDR3 is 14 amino acids. V was pared by 2 bases and J by 7 bases, with 9 bases between. CDR1 MRHNA and CDR2 SNTAGT come from the germline V gene. CDR3 DNA sequence: TGTGCCAGCAGTGACCAGGGGAACAATTCACCCCTCCACTTT. It yields the protein CASSDQGNNSPLHF.

This clonotype was detected many times. This chain uses TRBV13 with TRBJ2-1; 10 bases agree with TRBD1. V lost 7 bases, J lost 5 bases, and 11 bases stayed unmatched. Germline lookup yields CDR1 PRHDT and CDR2 FYEKMQ (reference sequence). The CDR3 extends over 16 amino acids. CDR3 amino acids: CASILGGTGANNEQFF. CDR3 DNA: TGTGCCAGCATCCTAGGGGGGACAGGGGCCAACAATGAGCAGTTCTTC.

In this sample, this clonotype turned up many times. The gene calls are TRBV11-3 and TRBJ1-2; 11 bases align to TRBD1. The CDR3 length is 15 residues. V lost 4 bases and J lost 8; bases outside the gene matches: 9. Per the germline V gene, CDR1 is SGHNT and CDR2 is YENEEA. The CDR3, as DNA: TGTGCCAGCAGCTCCCGGACAGGGGGCTCGAGAGGCTACACCTTC. This gives the protein CASSSRTGGSRGYTF.

This clonotype was counted at least ten times. This chain uses TRBV5-8 with TRBJ2-3, with D possibly being TRBD2 (6 bases). V dropped 4 bases and J dropped 4 bases, with 10 bases sitting between them. This CDR3 is built from 13 residues. Germline V lookup: CDR1 SGHTS, CDR2 YDEGEE. CDR3 region: CASSLGSSDTQYF. CDR3 DNA sequence: TGTGCCAGCAGCCTCGGGAGCTCAGATACGCAGTATTTT. Supplemented by reference TRBV5-8 and TRBJ2-3, the full variable domain reads EAGVTQSPTHLIKTRGQQATLRCSPISGHTSVYWYQQALGLGLQFLLWYDEGEERNRGNFPPRFSGRQFPNYSSELNVNALELEDSALYLCASSLGSSDTQYFGPGTRLTVL.

Note on this clonotype: Being one base from a much bigger clone, this may be a read error. The chain recombines TRBV19 with TRBJ2-7; 9 positions agree with TRBD1. The CDR3 has 15 residues. Germline loops: CDR1 LNHDA, CDR2 SQIVND (reference sequence). This chain's CDR3 is CASSSGQGPPYKQYF. The CDR3 coding sequence is TGTGCCAGTAGTTCAGGACAGGGGCCGCCCTACAAGCAGTACTTC.

This sequence joins TRBV19 and TRBJ2-1; a weak D match, TRBD2 (5 bases). This CDR3 has 12 amino acids. Germline V lookup: CDR1 LNHDA, CDR2 SQIVND (reference sequence). Trimming pared 9 bases from V and 5 bases from J, leaving 11 bases between. CDR3 sequence reads: CASRGVDNEQFF. The CDR3 nucleotides are TGTGCCAGCCGGGGAGTTGACAATGAGCAGTTCTTC.

At least ten counts were recorded for this clonotype. The V and J genes are TRBV28 and TRBJ1-1; 10 bases line up with TRBD1. Germline CDR1 and CDR2: MDHEN and SYDVKM. Unmatched junction bases numbered 10, after V lost 5 bases and J lost 7 bases. This CDR3 contains 15 residues. The CDR3 DNA reads as TGTGCCAGCAGTCCCCTCCGGGACAGGGGAATTGAAGCTTTCTTT. Its protein is CASSPLRDRGIEAFF.

This clonotype was observed many times. The chain links TRBV7-2 to TRBJ2-1; 7 bases match TRBD2. This CDR3 region has 15 residues. After removal of 6 bases from V and 8 bases from J, the junction contained 13 bases not matched to a gene. Germline CDR1 reads SGHTA; CDR2 reads FQGNSA. CDR3 in DNA: TGTGCCAGCAGTTCCCAGACTAGCCTTGTGGATGAGCAGTTCTTC. Protein product: CASSSQTSLVDEQFF. The variable domain in full, with the rest retrieved from reference TRBV7-2 and TRBJ2-1, is GAGVSQSPSNKVTEKGKDVELRCDPISGHTALYWYRQSLGQGLEFLIYFQGNSAPDKSGLPSDRFSAERTGGSVSTLTIQRTQQEDSAVYLCASSSQTSLVDEQFFGPGTRLTVL.

This clonotype was detected many times. The V and J genes are TRBV11-2 and TRBJ2-1, with a tentative D call TRBD2 (6 bases). The CDR3 runs 15 residues. V shed 2 bases and J shed 4 bases, with 12 bases lying between them. In germline, CDR1 is SGHAT, CDR2 FQNNGV. CDR3 nucleotide sequence: TGTGCCAGCAGCTTAAGTACGGGAGTGTACAATGAGCAGTTCTTC. Translation gives CASSLSTGVYNEQFF. Based on the CDR3 plus reference TRBV11-2 and TRBJ2-1, the full variable domain is EAGVAQSPRYKIIEKRQSVAFWCNPISGHATLYWYQQILGQGPKLLIQFQNNGVVDDSQLPKDRFSAERLKGVDSTLKIQPAKLEDSAVYLCASSLSTGVYNEQFFGPGTRLTVL.

The chain joins TRBV5-6 to TRBJ2-7, with D possibly TRBD2 on 7 matching bases. Trimming cost V 3 bases and J 4 bases, with 20 bases left between them. The V gene's germline CDR1 is SGHDT and CDR2 YYEEEE. This CDR3 region has 16 residues. The CDR3 reads CASSSGGAETWYEQYF. CDR3 DNA sequence: TGTGCCAGCAGCTCTGGGGGGGCGGAGACCTGGTACGAGCAGTACTTC.

This clonotype was observed at least ten times. The genes are TRBV5-1 and TRBJ2-1; 8 nucleotides agree with TRBD2. Germline values: CDR1 SGHRS, CDR2 YFSETQ. V was pared by 2 bases and J by 8 bases, with 9 bases of the junction left unmatched. CDR3 length equals 15 residues. CDR3 coding DNA: TGCGCCAGCAGCTTTAGGGCTAGCGGGCGCGATGAGCAGTTCTTC. Its translation: CASSFRASGRDEQFF.

To note about this clonotype: Compared with germline, one end of the junction differs, possibly owing to a read error. The chain combines TRBV5-1 with TRBJ2-1; D gene uncertain. The CDR3 sequence is 18 residues long. Germline assignment: CDR1 SGHRS and CDR2 YFSETQ. The CDR3 is CASSLRPLEPSSYNEQLF. The DNA for the CDR3 is TGCGCCAGCAGCTTGCGGCCCTTGGAACCGAGCTCCTACAATGAGCAGCTCTTC.

Worth noting for this clonotype: This may be a read error, as it is one base from a much larger clone. J is TRBJ2-1 and V is TRBV5-6; 8 bases align to TRBD2. CDR1 and CDR2 from the germline V gene are SGHDT and YYEEEE. J gave up 6 bases and V 3 bases, and 5 bases lay outside the gene matches. CDR3 length: 14 amino acids. CDR3 amino acids: CASSSGGGANEQFF. CDR3 DNA: TGTGCCAGCAGCTCGGGAGGGGGGGCCAATGAGCAGTTCTTC. Full variable domain (outside the CDR3, taken from reference TRBV5-6 and TRBJ2-1): DAGVTQSPTHLIKTRGQQVTLRCSPKSGHDTVSWYQQALGQGPQFIFQYYEEEERQRGNFPDRFSGHQFPNYSSELNVNALLLGDSALYLCASSSGGGANEQFFGPGTRLTVL.

A single count supports this clonotype. This may be a read error, as it is one base from a much larger clone. The chain is built from TRBV5-5 and TRBJ2-1, with D tentatively TRBD2 (5 bases). This CDR3 region has 15 residues. In germline, CDR1 is SGHKS, CDR2 YYEKEE (reference sequence). The DNA of the CDR3 is TGTGCCAGCAGCTTACTAGTGGTGACCTACAATGAGCAGCTCTTC. This gives the protein CASSLLVVTYNEQLF.

This clonotype was counted at least ten times. Here the CDR3 reads CASRGTSGSMDTGELFF. The CDR3 nucleotides read TGCGCCAGCAGAGGGACTAGCGGGAGTATGGACACCGGGGAGCTGTTTTTT. The chain has TRBV5-1 and TRBJ2-2; 14 bases are shared with TRBD2. The CDR3 has 17 amino acids. The trim removed 5 bases at V and 3 bases at J, leaving 6 bases unmatched. The germline CDR1 and CDR2 sequences are SGHRS and YFSETQ.

Turning to this clonotype: A far larger clone is a single base away, which makes a read error likely. The chain recombines TRBV7-2 with TRBJ1-5, with D unresolved. The V gene's germline CDR1 is SGHTA and CDR2 FQGNSA. The CDR3 runs 15 residues. Trimming took 6 bases from V and 1 from J, leaving 13 bases between them. The CDR3 sequence: CASRPQTGSNQPQHF. The CDR3 nucleotides are TGTGCCAGCAGACCCCAAACCGGGAGCAATCAGCCCCAGCATTTT. Supplemented by reference TRBV7-2 and TRBJ1-5, the full variable domain reads GAGVSQSPSNKVTEKGKDVELRCDPISGHTALYWYRQSLGQGLEFLIYFQGNSAPDKSGLPSDRFSAERTGGSVSTLTIQRTQQEDSAVYLCASRPQTGSNQPQHFGDGTRLSIL.

The chain has TRBV7-9 and TRBJ1-5; 9 bases line up with TRBD1. Trimming removed 5 bases from V and 3 bases from J; junction bases left unmatched: 2. The CDR3 runs 14 residues. Germline CDR1 reads SEHNR; CDR2 reads FQNEAQ (reference sequence). The DNA for the CDR3 is TGTGCCAGCAGCAGGGACAGGGACAATCAGCCCCAGCATTTT. Amino acids: CASSRDRDNQPQHF.